This entry is about one T cell receptor (beta chain). The antigen is not known. Vbeta (60) and Jbeta (13) primers were used in the PCR. Some clones are missing from TCRdb's copy, which holds only in-frame ones; the method was immunoSEQ multiplex PCR. The sample records roughly 100,000 clones, roughly four fifths being singletons. These data originate in a study of cytomegalovirus exposure and HLA in healthy donors. Study at large: From 170 million or so T cells, an earlier analysis saw roughly 120 million unique TCR beta sequences. Study-level findings and limits: Among TCR beta chains, those listed as cytomegalovirus-associated numbered fewer than 200. For most TCR sequences rarity was the rule, although some public TCRs occurred in many donors. The later analysis indicated that the majority of CMV-associated TCR beta chains appeared HLA-restricted.

The length of the CDR3 is 15 residues. Germline values: CDR1 SNHLY, CDR2 FYNNEI. Trimming took off 2 bases at V and 5 bases at J, with 12 bases between the two ends. The chain recombines TRBV2 with TRBJ1-4; D remains ambiguous. The sample taken for sequencing was PBMCs. The receptor comes from a female donor in good health and CMV-seropositive. The CDR3 DNA follows: TGTGCCAGCAGTGAACAGTGGTCCGGGAATGAAAAACTGTTTTTT. As protein: CASSEQWSGNEKLFF.